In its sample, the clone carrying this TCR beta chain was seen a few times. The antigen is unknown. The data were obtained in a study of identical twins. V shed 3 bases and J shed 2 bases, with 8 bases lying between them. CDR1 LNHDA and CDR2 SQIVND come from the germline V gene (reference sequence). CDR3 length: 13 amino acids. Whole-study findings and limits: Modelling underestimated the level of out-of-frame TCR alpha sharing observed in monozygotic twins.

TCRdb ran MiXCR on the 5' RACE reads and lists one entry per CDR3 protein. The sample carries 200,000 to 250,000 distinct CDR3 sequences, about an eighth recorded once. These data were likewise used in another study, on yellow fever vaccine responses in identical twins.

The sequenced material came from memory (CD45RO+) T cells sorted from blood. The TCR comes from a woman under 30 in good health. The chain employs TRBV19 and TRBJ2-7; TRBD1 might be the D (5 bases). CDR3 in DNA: TGTGCCAGTAGTATCGAGACAGCCTACGAGCAGTACTTC. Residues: CASSIETAYEQYF.